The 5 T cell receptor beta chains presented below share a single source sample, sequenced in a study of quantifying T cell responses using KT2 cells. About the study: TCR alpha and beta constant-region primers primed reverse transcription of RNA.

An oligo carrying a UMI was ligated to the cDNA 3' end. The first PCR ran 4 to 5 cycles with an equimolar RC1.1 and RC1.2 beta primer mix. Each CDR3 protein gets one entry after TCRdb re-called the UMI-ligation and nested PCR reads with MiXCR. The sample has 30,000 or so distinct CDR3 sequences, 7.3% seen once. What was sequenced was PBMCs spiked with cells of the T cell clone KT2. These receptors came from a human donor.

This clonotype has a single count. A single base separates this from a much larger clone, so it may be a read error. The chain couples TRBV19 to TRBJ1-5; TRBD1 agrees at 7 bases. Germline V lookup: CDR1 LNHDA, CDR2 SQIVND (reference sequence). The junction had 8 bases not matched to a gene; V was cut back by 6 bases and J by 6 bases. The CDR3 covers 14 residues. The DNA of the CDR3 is TGTGCCAGTAGGCAACAGGGGCTCGGTCAGCCCCAGCATTTT. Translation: CASRQQGLGQPQHF.

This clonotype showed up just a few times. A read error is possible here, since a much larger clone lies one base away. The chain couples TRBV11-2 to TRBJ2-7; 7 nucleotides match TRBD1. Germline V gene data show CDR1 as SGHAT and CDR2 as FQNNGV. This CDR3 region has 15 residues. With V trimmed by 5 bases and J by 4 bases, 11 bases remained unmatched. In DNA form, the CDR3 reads TGTGCCAGCAGCCTTCCAGACAGGGCCAGGTACGAGCAGTACTTC. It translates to CASSLPDRARYEQYF.

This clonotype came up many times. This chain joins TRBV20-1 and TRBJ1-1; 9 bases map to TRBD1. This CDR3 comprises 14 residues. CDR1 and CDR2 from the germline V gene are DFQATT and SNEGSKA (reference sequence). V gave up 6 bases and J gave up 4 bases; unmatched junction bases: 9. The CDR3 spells CSANNRGPGTEAFF. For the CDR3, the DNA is TGCAGTGCGAATAACAGGGGGCCAGGCACTGAAGCTTTCTTT.

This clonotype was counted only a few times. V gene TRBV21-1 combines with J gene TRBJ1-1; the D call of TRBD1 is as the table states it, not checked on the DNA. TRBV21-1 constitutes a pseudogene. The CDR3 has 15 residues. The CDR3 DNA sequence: TGTGCCAGCAGCTCGCTAGGGACAGAGAACACTGAAGCTTTCTTT. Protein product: CASSSLGTENTEAFF.

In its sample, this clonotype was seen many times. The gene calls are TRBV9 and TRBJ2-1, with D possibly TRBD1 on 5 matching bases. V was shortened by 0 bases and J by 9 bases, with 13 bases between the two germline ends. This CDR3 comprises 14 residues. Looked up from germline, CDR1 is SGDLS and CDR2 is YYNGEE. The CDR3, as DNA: TGTGCCAGCAGCGTAGAGGGGAACTTGGGTGAGCAGTTCTTC. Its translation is CASSVEGNLGEQFF.